This passage covers 21 T cell receptor beta chains from one sample sequenced in a study of blood T cell repertoires in COVID-19. The data were produced by immunoSEQ multiplex PCR, yet TCRdb's version contains in-frame clones alone and is incomplete. In the table there are roughly 460,000 clones, around nine tenths of which are singletons. Sequenced material: peripheral blood. These receptors were obtained from a man younger than 35 with COVID-19, enrolled during active disease.

The rearrangement links TRBV4-1 to TRBJ2-1; the D gene is possibly TRBD2 (6 bases). CDR1 MGHRA and CDR2 YSYEKL come from the germline V gene. This CDR3 has 15 residues. Trimming took 1 base from V and 9 from J, leaving 16 bases between them. The CDR3: CASSQVDSTGVEQFF. CDR3 sequence (DNA): TGCGCCAGCAGCCAAGTTGATTCAACGGGAGTTGAGCAGTTCTTC.

This sequence joins TRBV5-8 and TRBJ2-2; a weak D match, TRBD1 (5 bases). Between the trimmed V and J ends, which lost 0 bases and 6 bases, there was a span of 12 bases. CDR1 is SGHTS, CDR2 YDEGEE, per germline. The CDR3 extends over 15 amino acids. CDR3 sequence: CASSLGQTLAGELFF. The CDR3 DNA reads TGTGCCAGCAGCTTGGGACAGACACTGGCCGGGGAGCTGTTTTTT.

The gene calls are TRBV4-1 and TRBJ1-2; D is perhaps TRBD1 (6 bases). Germline loops: CDR1 MGHRA, CDR2 YSYEKL. V lost 4 bases and J 0 bases, leaving 12 bases between the germline ends. The CDR3 consists of 15 residues. The CDR3 reads CASSPGDTPNYGYTF. CDR3 DNA sequence: TGCGCCAGCAGCCCCGGGGACACCCCTAACTATGGCTACACCTTC.

V is TRBV7-9 and J is TRBJ2-7; tentatively, D is TRBD1 (6 bases). Germline V CDR1 and CDR2: SEHNR, FQNEAQ (reference sequence). V was trimmed by 4 bases and J by 3 bases, leaving 13 bases between them. The CDR3 consists of 14 residues. The CDR3 DNA reads as TGTGCCAGCAGCTCCGGGACATCACACTACGAGCAGTACTTC. Protein: CASSSGTSHYEQYF.

V gene TRBV5-4 combines with J gene TRBJ2-3, with TRBD2 identical over 9 bases. J lost 2 bases, V lost 5 bases, and 3 bases had no gene match. The CDR3 loop spans 14 amino acids. CDR1 and CDR2 (germline): SGHNT, YYREEE (reference sequence). The CDR3 DNA follows: TGTGCCAGCAGGAGCGGGGGGATCACAGATACGCAGTATTTT. Translating it yields CASRSGGITDTQYF.

The genes are TRBV2 and TRBJ2-5; TRBD1 matches at 8 bases. This CDR3 spans 12 amino acids. Germline V gene lookup returns CDR1 SNHLY and CDR2 FYNNEI. V shed 7 bases, J shed 5 bases, and the junction held 3 bases outside the gene matches. The CDR3 here is CASTTGGETQYF. The CDR3 nucleotides are TGTGCCAGCACAACAGGGGGGGAGACCCAGTACTTC.

The J gene is TRBJ2-7, the V gene TRBV7-9, with 8 bases matching TRBD2. The CDR3 consists of 14 residues. After removal of 5 bases from V and 3 bases from J, the junction contained 6 bases not matched to a gene. The V gene's germline CDR1 is SEHNR and CDR2 FQNEAQ (reference sequence). The CDR3 region has the DNA TGTGCCAGCAGCCTACCCGGGGGGGACTACGAGCAGTACTTC. Translated: CASSLPGGDYEQYF.

The genes are TRBV4-1 and TRBJ2-1, with 11 bases that match TRBD2. Germline CDR1 and CDR2: MGHRA and YSYEKL. The CDR3 has 18 residues. Germline trimming cut 3 bases from V and 1 base from J; bases unmatched to any gene: 8. CDR3 DNA: TGCGCCAGCAGCCAGGGGATTTTAGCGGGAGGGTCCTACAATGAGCAGTTCTTC. Protein: CASSQGILAGGSYNEQFF.

V and J are TRBV5-1 and TRBJ2-5; 7 bases line up with TRBD2. V trimming: 2 bases; J trimming: 5 bases; junction bases outside the gene matches: 9. The germline gives CDR1 SGHRS, CDR2 YFSETQ. The CDR3 totals 15 residues. The CDR3: CASSFSGGKEETQYF. The CDR3 nucleotides are TGCGCCAGCAGCTTCTCGGGGGGAAAGGAGGAGACCCAGTACTTC.

This clone was seen more than once but under ten times. The CDR3 spells CASRSGTGARNTEAFF. The CDR3, as DNA: TGCGCCAGCAGATCCGGGACAGGGGCGAGAAACACTGAAGCTTTCTTT. The J gene is TRBJ1-1, the V gene TRBV5-1, with 10 bases identical to TRBD1. CDR1 and CDR2 (germline): SGHRS, YFSETQ. The CDR3 contains 16 residues. The V segment lost 5 bases and the J segment 2 bases; nucleotides outside the gene matches: 9.

The chain employs TRBV6-5 and TRBJ1-1; D might be TRBD1 (6 bases). Germline CDR1 is MNHEY and CDR2 is SVGAGI. Trimming took off 0 bases at V and 0 bases at J, with 8 bases between the two ends. This CDR3 is 15 amino acids long. CDR3 residues: CASSYSQGMNTEAFF. The CDR3 DNA follows: TGTGCCAGCAGTTACTCACAGGGCATGAACACTGAAGCTTTCTTT.

This clone is a singleton in its sample. The chain links TRBV28 to TRBJ2-5; tentatively, D is TRBD1 (6 bases). The CDR3 extends over 13 amino acids. The V gene lost 6 bases and the J gene lost 5 bases, with 13 bases spanning the gap. CDR1 and CDR2 (germline): MDHEN, SYDVKM. Written as DNA, the CDR3 is TGTGCCAGCAGGAATACAGGGACGGAGACCCAGTACTTC. Its translation: CASRNTGTETQYF. The full variable domain, its missing parts supplied by reference TRBV28 and TRBJ2-5, is DVKVTQSSRYLVKRTGEKVFLECVQDMDHENMFWYRQDPGLGLRLIYFSYDVKMKEKGDIPEGYSVSREKKERFSLILESASTNQTSMYLCASRNTGTETQYFGPGTRLLVL.

CDR3 sequence reads: CASSFGTTETQYF. The CDR3 DNA reads TGTGCCAGCAGCTTCGGGACTACGGAGACCCAGTACTTC. V usage is TRBV3-1 (or the pseudogene TRBV3-2) and J usage is TRBJ2-5; 7 bases are shared with TRBD2. CDR3 size: 13 residues. Trimming took 5 bases from V and 5 from J; bases not matched to a gene: 5. The germline gives CDR1 LGHDT, CDR2 YNNKEL (reference sequence).

The CDR3 nucleotides are TGTGCCAGCAGGGAGACTTCTTACAATGAGCAGTTCTTC. Protein sequence: CASRETSYNEQFF. The chain employs TRBV12-3 or TRBV12-4 and TRBJ2-1; D gene unclear. Between the trimmed V and J ends, which lost 6 bases and 4 bases, there was a span of 10 bases. The CDR3 is made up of 13 amino acids.

The rearrangement joins TRBV7-6 to TRBJ2-1; D is unclear. The CDR3 extends over 16 amino acids. Trimming stripped 4 bases from V and 5 bases from J, with 18 bases between. Germline V gene sequence: CDR1 SGHVS, CDR2 FNYEAQ. CDR3 in amino acids: CASSSPGSQSHNEQFF. The CDR3 DNA sequence: TGTGCCAGCAGCTCCCCTGGTTCTCAGTCCCACAATGAGCAGTTCTTC.

The chain uses TRBV7-8 and TRBJ2-1; 12 nucleotides agree with TRBD2. The CDR3 runs 15 residues. The germline CDR1 and CDR2 sequences are SGHVS and FQNEAQ. V was clipped by 5 bases and J by 6 bases; unmatched bases: 5. The CDR3 region has the DNA TGTGCCAGCAGCACACTAGCGGGAGGTCTCAATGAGCAGTTCTTC. Its translation is CASSTLAGGLNEQFF.

The chain joins TRBV4-2 to TRBJ1-1; D is perhaps TRBD1 (5 bases). V lost 1 base and J lost 3, with 9 bases in between. Per the germline V gene, CDR1 is LGHNA and CDR2 is YNFKEQ. The CDR3 runs 14 residues. The CDR3 reads CASSQVTGDTEAFF. The CDR3 DNA is TGTGCCAGCAGCCAAGTAACGGGGGACACTGAAGCTTTCTTT.

The rearrangement links TRBV19 to TRBJ1-5, with D tentatively TRBD1 (5 bases). The CDR3 spans 15 residues. Germline V lookup: CDR1 LNHDA, CDR2 SQIVND (reference sequence). Trimming shortened V by 8 bases and J by 0 bases, and 14 bases separated the two germline ends. CDR3 nucleotides: TGTGCCAGTCGAACCGGGACTCATAGCAATCAGCCCCAGCATTTT. Residues: CASRTGTHSNQPQHF.

The V call is TRBV11-2, the J call TRBJ2-5; 8 bases are shared with TRBD2. The CDR3 length is 15 residues. The germline gives CDR1 SGHAT, CDR2 FQNNGV. V lost 6 bases to trimming and J lost 5 bases; unmatched junction nucleotides: 11. The CDR3 nucleotides read TGTGCCAGCAGTGCGGGGGGCCCATGGTACGAGACCCAGTACTTC. It encodes CASSAGGPWYETQYF.

The table lists this clone with a count of one. The chain recombines TRBV5-1 with TRBJ1-1, with TRBD1 matching 7 bases. Germline trimming cut 5 bases from V and 0 bases from J; bases unmatched to any gene: 7. The CDR3 is 15 amino acids. Germline values: CDR1 SGHRS, CDR2 YFSETQ. The CDR3 DNA follows: TGCGCCAGCAGATGGGACAGCCTCATGAACACTGAAGCTTTCTTT. Translated, it gives CASRWDSLMNTEAFF.

V and J are TRBV6-5 and TRBJ1-4; D remains unclear. This CDR3 region has 14 residues. Trimming removed 6 bases at V and 1 base at J, with 9 bases between. The germline CDR1 and CDR2 sequences are MNHEY and SVGAGI. CDR3 DNA sequence: TGTGCCAGCAGCCGACTGGTAACTAATGAAAAACTGTTTTTT. It is translated as CASSRLVTNEKLFF.